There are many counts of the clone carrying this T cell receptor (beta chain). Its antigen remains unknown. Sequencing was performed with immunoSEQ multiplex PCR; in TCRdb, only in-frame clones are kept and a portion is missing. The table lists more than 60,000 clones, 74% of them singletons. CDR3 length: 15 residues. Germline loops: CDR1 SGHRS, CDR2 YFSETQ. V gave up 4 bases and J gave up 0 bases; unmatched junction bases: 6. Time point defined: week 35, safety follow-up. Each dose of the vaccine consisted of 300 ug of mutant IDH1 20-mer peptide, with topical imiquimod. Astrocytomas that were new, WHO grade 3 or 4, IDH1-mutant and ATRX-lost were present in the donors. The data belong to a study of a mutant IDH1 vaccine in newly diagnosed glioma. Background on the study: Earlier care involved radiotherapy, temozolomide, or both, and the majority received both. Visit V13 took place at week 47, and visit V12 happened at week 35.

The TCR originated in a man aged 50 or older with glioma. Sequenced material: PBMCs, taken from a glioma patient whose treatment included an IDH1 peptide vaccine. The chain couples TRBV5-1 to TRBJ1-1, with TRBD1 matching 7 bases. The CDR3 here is CASSGTTGMNTEAFF. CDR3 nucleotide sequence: TGCGCCAGCAGCGGAACGACAGGGATGAACACTGAAGCTTTCTTT.